The 13 T cell receptor beta chains reported below all come from one sample, sequenced in a study of OX40 agonist ivuxolimab in advanced cancers. The repertoire was sequenced with immunoSEQ multiplex PCR; TCRdb's copy has only in-frame clones and lacks some. The sample yields some 72,000 clones, 92% seen once. This material consisted of CD4+ or CD8+ T cells sorted from blood, taken in a trial of the OX40 agonist ivuxolimab. All receptors derive from an adult with an advanced solid tumor such as melanoma, head and neck, liver or kidney cancer.

This rearrangement joins TRBV11-1 to TRBJ2-1; D is uncertain. Germline CDR1 and CDR2: SGHAT and FQDESV (reference sequence). The V end lost 3 bases, the J end lost 7 bases, and 16 bases lay between the germline ends. CDR3 length: 15 amino acids. CDR3 protein: CASSFPNGPGNEQFF. DNA of the CDR3: TGTGCCAGCAGCTTCCCAAATGGGCCCGGGAATGAGCAGTTCTTC.

This chain joins TRBV18 and TRBJ1-5, with 10 positions matching TRBD1. After removal of 5 bases from V and 6 bases from J, the junction contained 10 bases not matched to a gene. This CDR3 is built from 16 residues. Germline values: CDR1 KGHSH, CDR2 LQKENI. CDR3: CASSTSGTGETQPQHF. The CDR3 DNA follows: TGTGCCAGCTCAACCTCCGGGACAGGGGAGACTCAGCCCCAGCATTTT. The full variable domain, with the rest looked up from reference TRBV18 and TRBJ1-5, is NAGVMQNPRHLVRRRGQEARLRCSPMKGHSHVYWYRQLPEEGLKFMVYLQKENIIDESGMPKERFSAEFPKEGPSILRIQQVVRGDSAAYFCASSTSGTGETQPQHFGDGTRLSIL.

This sequence joins TRBV15 and TRBJ1-1; D not certain. The germline V gene encodes CDR1 LNHNV and CDR2 YYDKDF (reference sequence). The CDR3 spans 14 residues. Trimming stripped 1 base from V and 4 bases from J, with 10 bases between. Here the CDR3 DNA reads TGTGCCACCAGCAGAGTAGGCAGGCCCACTGAAGCTTTCTTT. This encodes CATSRVGRPTEAFF. The full variable domain, rest sourced from reference TRBV15 and TRBJ1-1, is DAMVIQNPRYQVTQFGKPVTLSCSQTLNHNVMYWYQQKSSQAPKLLFHYYDKDFNNEADTPDNFQSRRPNTSFCFLDIRSPGLGDTAMYLCATSRVGRPTEAFFGQGTRLTVV.

The chain is built from TRBV5-1 and TRBJ2-1, with 7 bases that match TRBD2. From germline, CDR1 is SGHRS and CDR2 YFSETQ. This CDR3 has 16 residues. Unmatched junction bases numbered 11, after V lost 3 bases and J lost 5 bases. The CDR3 region is CASSYLREAINNEQFF. The CDR3 bases are TGCGCCAGCAGCTACCTTCGGGAGGCCATAAACAATGAGCAGTTCTTC.

In its sample, this clone was seen a few times. The CDR3 sequence is CSVPTLGRYFSYEQYF. In DNA form, the CDR3 reads TGCAGCGTTCCCACCCTGGGCAGATACTTCTCCTACGAGCAGTACTTC. This chain joins TRBV29-1 and TRBJ2-7; no firm D call. There are 16 residues in the CDR3. The germline CDR1 and CDR2 sequences are SQVTM and ANQGSEA. V lost 5 bases and J 0 bases, leaving 20 bases between the germline ends.

The CDR3 sequence: CASSSVGNEQFF. CDR3 DNA sequence: TGCGCCAGCAGCTCCGTAGGCAATGAGCAGTTCTTC. The chain couples TRBV5-1 to TRBJ2-1, with D unclear. Trimming removed 3 bases from V and 6 bases from J, with 7 bases in between. The CDR3 totals 12 residues. Germline CDR1 and CDR2: SGHRS and YFSETQ.

The chain links TRBV27 to TRBJ2-7, with D unclear. Between the trimmed V and J ends, which lost 3 bases and 7 bases, there was a span of 16 bases. The CDR3 is made up of 14 amino acids. Germline V gene lookup returns CDR1 MNHEY and CDR2 SMNVEV (reference sequence). In DNA, the CDR3 is TGTGCCAGCAGTTTTCAACTCGTTAGAGGAGAGCAGTACTTC. Translating gives CASSFQLVRGEQYF.

This chain uses TRBV7-3 with TRBJ1-2; 9 bases align to TRBD1. V trimming: 5 bases; J trimming: 5 bases; junction bases outside the gene matches: 3. This CDR3 is built from 13 residues. Germline assignment: CDR1 SGHTA and CDR2 FQGTGA. The CDR3 spells CASSPDRGYGYTF. CDR3 nucleotide sequence: TGTGCCAGCAGCCCCGACAGGGGGTATGGCTACACCTTC.

This chain connects TRBV9 to TRBJ2-1; 8 bases line up with TRBD2. The V gene's germline CDR1 is SGDLS and CDR2 YYNGEE. This CDR3 is built from 16 residues. V shed 0 bases and J 7 bases; nucleotides not matched to a gene: 9. DNA for the CDR3: TGTGCCAGCAGCGTAGTAGTAGCGGGGTCTTGGAATGAGCAGTTCTTC. It translates to CASSVVVAGSWNEQFF.

This chain links TRBV5-1 with TRBJ2-5, with D unresolved. V lost 0 bases, J lost 2 bases, and 8 bases lay in between. Germline V gives CDR1 SGHRS, CDR2 YFSETQ. The CDR3 is 14 residues long. CDR3 in DNA: TGCGCCAGCAGCTTGGCCCTTGTACAAGAGACCCAGTACTTC. Protein: CASSLALVQETQYF.

The chain carries TRBV19 and TRBJ2-2; 9 bases agree with TRBD2. The CDR3 is 14 amino acids. J lost 8 bases, V lost 7 bases, and 8 bases had no gene match. CDR1 LNHDA and CDR2 SQIVND come from the germline V gene (reference sequence). The CDR3 DNA reads as TGTGCCAGTAACTCAGCGGGAGGAGTAGGGGAGCTGTTTTTT. Translation gives CASNSAGGVGELFF.

The chain is built from TRBV9 and TRBJ1-5; D gene unclear. This CDR3 comprises 13 residues. Germline CDR1 and CDR2: SGDLS and YYNGEE. Deletions cut 4 bases from V and 7 bases from J, with 12 bases between. The chain's CDR3 is CASSSPVGQPQHF. As DNA, the CDR3 is TGTGCCAGCAGCTCCCCCGTTGGGCAGCCCCAGCATTTT.

The rearrangement uses TRBV6-6 and TRBJ1-2; D remains ambiguous. V was trimmed by 6 bases and J by 7 bases, leaving 18 bases between them. The CDR3 consists of 14 residues. Germline V gives CDR1 MNHNY, CDR2 SVGAGI (reference sequence). For the CDR3, the DNA is TGTGCCAGCAGGCCGACCCTAGAGTCCGCTGGCTACACCTTC. Amino acids: CASRPTLESAGYTF.